Presented here are 16 T cell receptor beta chains from one specimen sequenced in a study of T cell responses to AZD1222 COVID-19 vaccine. Only in-frame clones appear in the TCRdb table, and some are missing; sequencing was by immunoSEQ multiplex PCR. The sample contains about 180,000 clones, around 88% of which appear only once. The sequenced sample was peripheral blood, obtained 28 days after the second AZD1222 dose. Every receptor here comes from an adult who received the AZD1222 COVID-19 vaccine.

This chain joins TRBV5-4 and TRBJ1-1; TRBD1 aligns across 9 bases. The CDR3 runs 16 residues. With V trimmed by 3 bases and J by 0 bases, 6 bases remained unmatched. Germline V gene lookup returns CDR1 SGHNT and CDR2 YYREEE (reference sequence). The CDR3 sequence is CASSSGDREMNTEAFF. CDR3 coding DNA: TGTGCCAGCAGCTCGGGGGACAGGGAAATGAACACTGAAGCTTTCTTT.

This clone was picked up one time. The chain combines TRBV5-8 with TRBJ2-3; the match to TRBD2 covers 13 bases. The V gene's germline CDR1 is SGHTS and CDR2 YDEGEE. V was clipped by 4 bases and J by 9 bases; unmatched bases: 8. The CDR3 is 15 amino acids. CDR3: CASSQGTSGAATQYF. The CDR3 bases are TGTGCCAGCAGCCAAGGGACTAGCGGGGCGGCGACGCAGTATTTT.

The chain employs TRBV7-9 and TRBJ1-2, with D unclear. This CDR3 contains 14 residues. Germline V lookup: CDR1 SEHNR, CDR2 FQNEAQ (reference sequence). V lost 0 bases, J lost 2 bases, and 7 bases lay in between. The CDR3 spells CASSLARRNYGYTF. The CDR3 DNA reads TGTGCCAGCAGCTTAGCGCGAAGGAACTATGGCTACACCTTC.

The chain uses TRBV5-6 and TRBJ1-1; no clear D gene. CDR3 size: 14 residues. The germline gives CDR1 SGHDT, CDR2 YYEEEE. V lost 0 bases and J lost 1, with 7 bases in between. The CDR3 DNA sequence: TGTGCCAGCAGCTTGGCCGGGCGGAACACTGAAGCTTTCTTT. This translates into CASSLAGRNTEAFF.

The chain uses TRBV5-1 and TRBJ1-1; tentative D call: TRBD1 (5 bases). Germline V gene sequence: CDR1 SGHRS, CDR2 YFSETQ. The germline V and J ends were trimmed by 3 bases and 5 bases, with 11 bases remaining between them. CDR3 length: 13 residues. CDR3 nucleotides: TGCGCCAGCAGCTCGGGGGTGGGAACTGAAGCTTTCTTT. Translating it yields CASSSGVGTEAFF. Full variable domain (rest looked up from reference TRBV5-1 and TRBJ1-1): KAGVTQTPRYLIKTRGQQVTLSCSPISGHRSVSWYQQTPGQGLQFLFEYFSETQRNKGNFPGRFSGRQFSNSRSEMNVSTLELGDSALYLCASSSGVGTEAFFGQGTRLTVV.

The CDR3 coding sequence is TGTGCCAGCTTAGCGGGGGTCAACAATGAGCAGTTCTTC. Amino acid sequence: CASLAGVNNEQFF. This chain joins TRBV28 and TRBJ2-1; 9 bases match TRBD2. The CDR3 covers 13 residues. V was pared by 8 bases and J by 5 bases, with 4 bases of the junction left unmatched. CDR1 MDHEN and CDR2 SYDVKM come from the germline V gene.

The gene calls are TRBV27 and TRBJ2-5; TRBD1 agrees at 8 bases. Germline trimming cut 3 bases from V and 1 base from J; bases unmatched to any gene: 7. Germline-derived CDR1 and CDR2 are MNHEY and SMNVEV (reference sequence). The CDR3 has 16 amino acids. The CDR3 sequence is CASSFAGTGSQETQYF. In DNA form, the CDR3 reads TGTGCCAGCAGTTTTGCCGGGACAGGATCCCAAGAGACCCAGTACTTC.

The rearrangement links TRBV19 to TRBJ2-1; 8 positions agree with TRBD2. V was pared by 2 bases and J by 5 bases, with 8 bases of the junction left unmatched. The CDR3 is made up of 16 amino acids. Per germline, CDR1 LNHDA and CDR2 SQIVND (reference sequence). The CDR3 here is CASSIFGGAGNNEQFF. For the CDR3, the DNA is TGTGCCAGTAGTATATTCGGGGGGGCTGGAAACAATGAGCAGTTCTTC.

The chain recombines TRBV20-1 with TRBJ1-2, with a possible D match to TRBD1 (5 bases). The CDR3 length is 13 residues. V lost 3 bases and J lost 4, with 12 bases in between. Germline V gene sequence: CDR1 DFQATT, CDR2 SNEGSKA (reference sequence). Written as DNA, the CDR3 is TGCAGTGCTAGTCTACAGGTTTCCTATGGCTACACCTTC. Translating gives CSASLQVSYGYTF.

The rearrangement joins TRBV24-1 to TRBJ2-7, with 10 bases aligning to TRBD1. The germline V gene encodes CDR1 KGHDR and CDR2 SFDVKD. The CDR3 has 15 amino acids. With 6 bases clipped from V and 5 bases from J, the junction kept 9 bases outside the gene matches. The CDR3 DNA sequence: TGTGCCACCAGTCCAACCGGGACAGGGGTCGACGAGCAGTACTTC. This sequence encodes CATSPTGTGVDEQYF.

The chain has TRBV18 and TRBJ1-4, with a possible D match to TRBD1 (6 bases). This CDR3 contains 14 residues. CDR1 KGHSH and CDR2 LQKENI come from the germline V gene. The V and J ends lost 4 bases and 3 bases respectively, with 9 bases between them. For the CDR3, the DNA is TGTGCCAGCTCACTCGACAGGTCTAATGAAAAACTGTTTTTT. As protein: CASSLDRSNEKLFF.

This clone was counted once. This chain uses TRBV28 with TRBJ1-1, with D perhaps matching TRBD1 (5 bases). This CDR3 is 13 amino acids long. Germline V gene data show CDR1 as MDHEN and CDR2 as SYDVKM. Trimming took off 5 bases at V and 1 base at J, with 8 bases between the two ends. CDR3 in DNA: TGTGCCAGCAGTACGGGGGGGAACACTGAAGCTTTCTTT. Encoded protein: CASSTGGNTEAFF.

V gene TRBV5-4 combines with J gene TRBJ1-2; TRBD1 might be the D (6 bases). The ends were cut back, 6 bases at V and 8 bases at J, with 14 bases in the middle. This CDR3 spans 12 amino acids. Germline CDR1 and CDR2: SGHNT and YYREEE (reference sequence). This CDR3 is CASNPGAGGYTF. CDR3 bases: TGTGCCAGCAACCCGGGGGCTGGCGGCTACACCTTC.

The rearrangement links TRBV5-8 to TRBJ2-2, with a tentative D call TRBD2 (6 bases). Trimming left V 0 bases short and J 3 bases short, with 12 bases between. Germline V gives CDR1 SGHTS, CDR2 YDEGEE. The CDR3 runs 16 residues. CDR3 in amino acids: CASSLDGGLDTGELFF. CDR3 DNA sequence: TGTGCCAGCAGCTTGGATGGAGGGCTGGACACCGGGGAGCTGTTTTTT.

The gene calls are TRBV5-1 and TRBJ2-1; D is perhaps TRBD1 (6 bases). Per germline, CDR1 SGHRS and CDR2 YFSETQ. Trimming pared 4 bases from V and 5 bases from J, leaving 13 bases between. This CDR3 contains 14 residues. This chain's CDR3 is CASSRRTVDNEQFF. As DNA, the CDR3 is TGCGCCAGCAGCAGACGGACAGTAGACAATGAGCAGTTCTTC.

This clone was seen a single time. The V call is TRBV15, the J call TRBJ2-5; 10 bases align to TRBD1. This CDR3 comprises 16 residues. Germline trimming cut 3 bases from V and 2 bases from J; bases unmatched to any gene: 6. Germline V gene data show CDR1 as LNHNV and CDR2 as YYDKDF (reference sequence). The CDR3 spells CATSRGQGQGQETQYF. CDR3 sequence (DNA): TGTGCCACCAGCAGGGGACAGGGGCAGGGACAAGAGACCCAGTACTTC.